This TCR beta chain was sequenced for a study of blood T cell repertoires in COVID-19. For the study at large: The samples span acute and convalescent COVID-19 from the United States, Italy and Spain. PBMCs, B-cell-depleted T cells, or T cells were the source of the cDNA or gDNA that made up the material.

In the authors' methods: Estimated nucleated cell counts came from reference gene primer amplification. The repertoire was sequenced with immunoSEQ multiplex PCR; TCRdb's copy has only in-frame clones and lacks some. V and J calls and clone size are those listed in that table; D and trimming were worked out from the DNA. Of around 160,000 clones listed, about 84% are singletons. This clonotype was sampled from a man aged 60 to 69 with active or convalescent COVID-19. The material sequenced was peripheral blood.

CDR3 in DNA: TGTGCCAGCAGCTTCGGCACTAGCGGGGAACACTACGAGCAGTACTTC. Translated, it gives CASSFGTSGEHYEQYF. The chain uses TRBV7-2 and TRBJ2-7, with 10 bases fitting TRBD2. The CDR3 length is 16 residues. CDR1 and CDR2 (germline): SGHTA, FQGNSA. The V gene end was trimmed by 3 bases and the J gene end by 3 bases; junction bases not matched to a gene: 8.